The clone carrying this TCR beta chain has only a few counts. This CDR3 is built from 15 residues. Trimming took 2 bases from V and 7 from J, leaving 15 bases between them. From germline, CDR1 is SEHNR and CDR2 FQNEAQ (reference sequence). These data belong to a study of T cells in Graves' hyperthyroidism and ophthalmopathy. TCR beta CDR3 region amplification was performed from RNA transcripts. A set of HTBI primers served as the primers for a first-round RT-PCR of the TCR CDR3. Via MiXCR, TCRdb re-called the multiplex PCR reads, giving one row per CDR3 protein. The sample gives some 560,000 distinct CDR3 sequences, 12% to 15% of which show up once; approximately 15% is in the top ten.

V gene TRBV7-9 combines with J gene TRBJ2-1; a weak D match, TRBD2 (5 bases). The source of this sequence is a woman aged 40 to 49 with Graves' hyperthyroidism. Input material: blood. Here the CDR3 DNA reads TGTGCCAGCAGCTTATTTCTAGCAATGGGGAATGAGCAGTTCTTC. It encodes CASSLFLAMGNEQFF. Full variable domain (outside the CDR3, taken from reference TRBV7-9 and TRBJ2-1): DTGVSQNPRHKITKRGQNVTFRCDPISEHNRLYWYRQTLGQGPEFLTYFQNEAQLEKSRLLSDRFSAERPKGSFSTLEIQRTEQGDSAMYLCASSLFLAMGNEQFFGPGTRLTVL.